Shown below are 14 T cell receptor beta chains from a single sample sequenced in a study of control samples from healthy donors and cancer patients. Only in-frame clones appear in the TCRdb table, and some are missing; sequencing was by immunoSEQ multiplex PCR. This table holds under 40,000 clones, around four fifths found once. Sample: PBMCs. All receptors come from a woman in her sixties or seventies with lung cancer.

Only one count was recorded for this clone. CDR3 amino acids: CASSVAPRNPNTEAFF. The CDR3 DNA reads as TGTGCCAGCAGCGTAGCTCCGAGAAACCCCAACACTGAAGCTTTCTTT. The gene calls are TRBV9 and TRBJ1-1; D is undetermined. This CDR3 is 16 amino acids long. V was trimmed by 0 bases and J by 2 bases, leaving 14 bases between them. The germline CDR1 and CDR2 sequences are SGDLS and YYNGEE.

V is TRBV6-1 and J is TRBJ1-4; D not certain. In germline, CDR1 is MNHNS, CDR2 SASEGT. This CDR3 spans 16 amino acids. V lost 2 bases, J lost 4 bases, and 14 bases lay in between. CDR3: CASSEPPAAFNEKLFF. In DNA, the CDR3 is TGTGCCAGCAGTGAACCTCCGGCGGCATTTAATGAAAAACTGTTTTTT.

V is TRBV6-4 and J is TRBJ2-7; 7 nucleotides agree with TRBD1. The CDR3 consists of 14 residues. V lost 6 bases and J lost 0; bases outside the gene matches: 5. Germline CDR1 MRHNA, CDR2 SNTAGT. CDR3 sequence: CASSVDRSSYEQYF. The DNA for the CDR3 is TGTGCCAGCAGCGTGGACAGGAGCTCCTACGAGCAGTACTTC.

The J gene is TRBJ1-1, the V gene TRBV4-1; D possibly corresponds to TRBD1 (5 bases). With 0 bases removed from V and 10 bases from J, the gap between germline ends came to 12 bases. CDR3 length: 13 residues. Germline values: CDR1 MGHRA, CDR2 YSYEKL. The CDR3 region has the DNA TGCGCCAGCAGCCAAGAATTTGACAGAAGAGCTTTCTTT. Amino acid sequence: CASSQEFDRRAFF.

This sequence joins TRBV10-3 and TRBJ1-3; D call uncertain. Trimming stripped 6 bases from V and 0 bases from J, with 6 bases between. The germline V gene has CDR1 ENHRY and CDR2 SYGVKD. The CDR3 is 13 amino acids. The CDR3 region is CAIRESSGNTIYF. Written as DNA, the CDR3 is TGTGCCATCAGAGAGAGCTCTGGAAACACCATATATTTT.

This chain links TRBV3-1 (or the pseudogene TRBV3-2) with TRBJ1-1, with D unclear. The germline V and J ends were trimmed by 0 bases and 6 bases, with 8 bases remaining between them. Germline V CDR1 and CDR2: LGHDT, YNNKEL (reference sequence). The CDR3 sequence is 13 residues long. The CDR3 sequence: CASSQDDTAEAFF. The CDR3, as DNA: TGTGCCAGCAGCCAAGATGACACGGCTGAAGCTTTCTTT.

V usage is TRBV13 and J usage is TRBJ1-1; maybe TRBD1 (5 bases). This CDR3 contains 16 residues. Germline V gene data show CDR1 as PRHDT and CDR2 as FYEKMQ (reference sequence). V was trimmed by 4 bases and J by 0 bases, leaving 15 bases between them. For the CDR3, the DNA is TGTGCCAGCAGCTCAGTACAGGAAAGCATGAACACTGAAGCTTTCTTT. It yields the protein CASSSVQESMNTEAFF.

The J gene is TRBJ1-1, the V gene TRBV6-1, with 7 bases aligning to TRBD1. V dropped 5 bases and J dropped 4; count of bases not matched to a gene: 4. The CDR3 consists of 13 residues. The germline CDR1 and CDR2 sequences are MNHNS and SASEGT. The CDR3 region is CASSLQGLTEAFF. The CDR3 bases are TGTGCCAGCAGTTTACAGGGGCTCACTGAAGCTTTCTTT.

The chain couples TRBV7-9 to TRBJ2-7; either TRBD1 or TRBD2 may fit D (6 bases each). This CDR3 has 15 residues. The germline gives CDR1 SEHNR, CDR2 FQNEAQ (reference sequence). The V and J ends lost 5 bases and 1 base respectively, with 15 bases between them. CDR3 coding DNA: TGTGCCAGCAGCCAACCGGGGGCTCGGTCCTACGAGCAGTACTTC. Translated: CASSQPGARSYEQYF.

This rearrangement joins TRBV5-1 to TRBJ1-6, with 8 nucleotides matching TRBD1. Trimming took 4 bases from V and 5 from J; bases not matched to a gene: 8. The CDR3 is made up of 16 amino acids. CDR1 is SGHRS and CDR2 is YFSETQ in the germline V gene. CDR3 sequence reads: CASSDGQGPNNSPLHF. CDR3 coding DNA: TGCGCCAGCAGCGACGGACAGGGCCCGAATAATTCACCCCTCCACTTT.

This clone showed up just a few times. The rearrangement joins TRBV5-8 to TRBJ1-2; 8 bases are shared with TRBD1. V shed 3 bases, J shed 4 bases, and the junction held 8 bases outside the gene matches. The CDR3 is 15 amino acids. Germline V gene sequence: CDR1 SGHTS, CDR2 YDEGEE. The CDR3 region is CASSYDRGSIYGYTF. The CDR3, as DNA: TGTGCCAGCAGCTATGACAGGGGCTCAATCTATGGCTACACCTTC.

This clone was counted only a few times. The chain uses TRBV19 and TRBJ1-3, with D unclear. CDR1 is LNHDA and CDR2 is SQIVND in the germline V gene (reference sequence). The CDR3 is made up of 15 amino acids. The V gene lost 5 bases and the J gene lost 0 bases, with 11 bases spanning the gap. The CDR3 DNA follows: TGTGCCAGTAGTTACGACGGCCACTCTGGAAACACCATATATTTT. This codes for CASSYDGHSGNTIYF.

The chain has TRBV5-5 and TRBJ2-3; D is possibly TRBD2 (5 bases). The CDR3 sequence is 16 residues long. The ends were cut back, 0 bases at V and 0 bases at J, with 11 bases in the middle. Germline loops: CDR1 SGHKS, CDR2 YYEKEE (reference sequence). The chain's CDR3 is CASSLGNGGSTDTQYF. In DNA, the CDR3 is TGTGCCAGCAGCTTGGGGAATGGCGGGAGCACAGATACGCAGTATTTT.

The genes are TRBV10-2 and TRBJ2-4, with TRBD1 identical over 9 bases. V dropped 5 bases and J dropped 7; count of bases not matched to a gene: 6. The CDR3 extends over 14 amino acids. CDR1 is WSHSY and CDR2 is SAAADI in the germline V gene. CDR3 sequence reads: CASSPGQGGNIQYF. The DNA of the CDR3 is TGCGCCAGCAGTCCGGGACAGGGAGGGAACATTCAGTACTTC.